The 24 T cell receptor beta chains below were found in one sample sequenced in a study of T-cell reconstitution after alpha-beta-depleted transplantation in children. Unique molecular identifiers were incorporated during preparation of the TCRbeta library. TCRdb independently ran MiXCR on the PCR reads; one entry per CDR3 protein. Found here are about 420,000 distinct CDR3 sequences, 11% of them singletons; the top ten hold 4.5% to 7%. Material: PBMCs from the stem cell graft donor, obtained from the stem cell graft. These receptors were taken from a human donor who donated a stem cell graft to a child with acute myeloid leukemia.

The V call is TRBV4-2, the J call TRBJ2-1, with TRBD1 matching over 11 bases. This CDR3 comprises 15 residues. V shed 4 bases and J 5 bases; nucleotides not matched to a gene: 4. Germline CDR1 reads LGHNA; CDR2 reads YNFKEQ. DNA for the CDR3: TGTGCCAGCAGCCTTTTGGGACAGGGGGACAATGAGCAGTTCTTC. Amino acid sequence: CASSLLGQGDNEQFF.

The chain combines TRBV5-4 with TRBJ2-5; the match to TRBD2 covers 7 bases. CDR1 SGHNT and CDR2 YYREEE come from the germline V gene (reference sequence). The CDR3 totals 14 residues. The J segment lost 1 base and the V segment lost 3 bases, leaving 3 bases of the junction unmatched. The CDR3 nucleotides are TGTGCCAGCAGCTCCAGACTAGCCCAAGAGACCCAGTACTTC. Its translation: CASSSRLAQETQYF.

This clonotype was found a few times. The chain has TRBV5-6 and TRBJ2-7; 13 bases map to TRBD2. The CDR3 sequence is 17 residues long. After removal of 3 bases from V and 6 bases from J, the junction contained 12 bases not matched to a gene. The germline V gene encodes CDR1 SGHDT and CDR2 YYEEEE. CDR3 in DNA: TGTGCCAGCAGCTCCGCCCCCCTGACTAGCGGGGGGTCCGAGCAGTACGTC. Protein sequence: CASSSAPLTSGGSEQYV.

This clonotype was detected a few times. The rearrangement links TRBV2 to TRBJ2-4; D may be TRBD1 (7 bases). The V and J ends lost 8 bases and 8 bases respectively, with 13 bases between them. The CDR3 sequence is 12 residues long. The germline V gene has CDR1 SNHLY and CDR2 FYNNEI. CDR3 loop: CASGRGEDIQYF. The CDR3, as DNA: TGTGCCAGCGGCAGGGGGGAGGACATTCAGTACTTC.

This clonotype was counted only a few times. This chain connects TRBV7-2 to TRBJ2-1, with 7 positions matching TRBD2. The V gene end was trimmed by 3 bases and the J gene end by 7 bases; junction bases not matched to a gene: 15. The CDR3 runs to 17 residues. CDR1 and CDR2 (germline): SGHTA, FQGNSA. The CDR3 loop reads CASSFPRYGEGQNEQFF. CDR3 bases: TGTGCCAGCAGCTTTCCCCGTTACGGGGAGGGTCAAAATGAGCAGTTCTTC. Combining the CDR3 with reference TRBV7-2 and TRBJ2-1 gives the whole variable domain GAGVSQSPSNKVTEKGKDVELRCDPISGHTALYWYRQSLGQGLEFLIYFQGNSAPDKSGLPSDRFSAERTGGSVSTLTIQRTQQEDSAVYLCASSFPRYGEGQNEQFFGPGTRLTVL.

The table lists this clonotype with a few counts. The chain uses TRBV25-1 and TRBJ2-7; D call uncertain. This CDR3 contains 15 residues. Trimming took 4 bases from V and 0 from J, leaving 13 bases between them. In germline, CDR1 is MGHDK, CDR2 SYGVNS. CDR3 DNA: TGTGCCAGCAGTGGGGCGCCAGGCAGCTCCTACGAGCAGTACTTC. It translates to CASSGAPGSSYEQYF.

The rearrangement uses TRBV7-9 and TRBJ2-2; D tentatively reads TRBD1 or TRBD2 (5 bases each). CDR1 is SEHNR, CDR2 FQNEAQ, per germline (reference sequence). CDR3 length equals 16 residues. V was shortened by 5 bases and J by 6 bases, with 19 bases between the two germline ends. CDR3 bases: TGTGCCAGCAGCCCTGGGGGAGTGTGGCGTTCCGGGGAGCTGTTTTTT. Protein sequence: CASSPGGVWRSGELFF. The full variable domain, in which reference TRBV7-9 and TRBJ2-2 provide the parts outside the CDR3, is DTGVSQNPRHKITKRGQNVTFRCDPISEHNRLYWYRQTLGQGPEFLTYFQNEAQLEKSRLLSDRFSAERPKGSFSTLEIQRTEQGDSAMYLCASSPGGVWRSGELFFGEGSRLTVL.

The rearrangement joins TRBV7-9 to TRBJ2-1; TRBD1 matches at 9 bases. Germline lookup yields CDR1 SEHNR and CDR2 FQNEAQ (reference sequence). CDR3 length: 15 residues. The V and J ends lost 4 bases and 5 bases, in that order; junction bases with no gene match: 6. The DNA for the CDR3 is TGTGCCAGCAGCTCCGGGACAGGGCTCAACAATGAGCAGTTCTTC. Translation: CASSSGTGLNNEQFF. Complete variable domain (other parts from reference TRBV7-9 and TRBJ2-1): DTGVSQNPRHKITKRGQNVTFRCDPISEHNRLYWYRQTLGQGPEFLTYFQNEAQLEKSRLLSDRFSAERPKGSFSTLEIQRTEQGDSAMYLCASSSGTGLNNEQFFGPGTRLTVL.

There are a few counts of this clonotype. The genes are TRBV12-3 or TRBV12-4 and TRBJ1-2; D gene ambiguous. This CDR3 region has 13 residues. The V and J ends lost 3 bases and 3 bases respectively, with 8 bases between them. The CDR3 region is CASSLTSHYGYTF. In DNA form, the CDR3 reads TGTGCCAGCAGTTTGACGTCCCACTATGGCTACACCTTC.

This rearrangement joins TRBV7-2 to TRBJ1-2; D uncertain. Germline lookup yields CDR1 SGHTA and CDR2 FQGNSA. Trimming took off 7 bases at V and 3 bases at J, with 12 bases between the two ends. This CDR3 spans 13 amino acids. In nucleotides, the CDR3 is TGTGCCAGCAACCACGGAATTGACTATGGCTACACCTTC. This gives the protein CASNHGIDYGYTF.

This clonotype was recorded only once. This rearrangement joins TRBV11-3 to TRBJ2-1; 12 bases align to TRBD2. The V segment lost 5 bases and the J segment 8 bases; nucleotides outside the gene matches: 7. Germline loops: CDR1 SGHNT, CDR2 YENEEA. This CDR3 is 15 amino acids long. This chain's CDR3 is CASSPSGRAGDEQFF. The CDR3, as DNA: TGTGCCAGCAGCCCTAGCGGGAGGGCCGGCGATGAGCAGTTCTTC.

This clonotype occurred many times. The rearrangement joins TRBV5-1 to TRBJ2-5, with D hard to call. CDR3 length equals 14 residues. The germline V gene encodes CDR1 SGHRS and CDR2 YFSETQ. V lost 6 bases and J 1 base, leaving 13 bases between the germline ends. The CDR3 loop is CASTVSTAQETQYF. CDR3 nucleotide sequence: TGCGCCAGCACCGTGAGTACGGCCCAAGAGACCCAGTACTTC.

The rearrangement joins TRBV9 to TRBJ2-2, with TRBD1 matching 7 bases. The J segment lost 6 bases and the V segment lost 1 base, leaving 6 bases of the junction unmatched. The CDR3 sequence is 15 residues long. From germline, CDR1 is SGDLS and CDR2 YYNGEE. The CDR3 is CASSVTGEKAGELFF. The CDR3, as DNA: TGTGCCAGCAGCGTAACAGGGGAGAAGGCCGGGGAGCTGTTTTTT.

This clonotype was detected many times. The chain has TRBV9 and TRBJ2-2; 9 nucleotides match TRBD1. The CDR3 runs to 15 residues. V was clipped by 1 base and J by 5 bases; unmatched bases: 3. In germline, CDR1 is SGDLS, CDR2 YYNGEE. The CDR3 DNA reads TGTGCCAGCAGCGTATGGACAGGGGATACCGGGGAGCTGTTTTTT. Translated: CASSVWTGDTGELFF.

This clonotype has just a few counts. The junction departs from germline at one end; a sequencing error may be responsible. This chain uses TRBV20-1 with TRBJ2-1, with 9 bases identical to TRBD2. The CDR3 spans 15 residues. CDR1 DFQATT and CDR2 SNEGSKA come from the germline V gene (reference sequence). This chain's CDR3 is CSGRSSGSSYNEQFF. The CDR3 DNA follows: TGCAGTGGTAGAAGTAGCGGGAGTTCCTACAATGAGCAGTTCTTC.

This clonotype was counted only a few times. The chain has TRBV20-1 and TRBJ2-2, with a possible D match to TRBD2 (6 bases). V lost 3 bases to trimming and J lost 3 bases, with 11 bases between them. CDR1 DFQATT and CDR2 SNEGSKA come from the germline V gene (reference sequence). CDR3 length: 14 amino acids. CDR3 sequence (DNA): TGCAGTGCTAGGGACTACCCGCACACCGGGGAGCTGTTTTTT. Its translation: CSARDYPHTGELFF.

The genes are TRBV30 and TRBJ2-2, with 8 bases aligning to TRBD1. This CDR3 has 14 residues. The V gene's germline CDR1 is GTSNPN and CDR2 SVGIG (reference sequence). V shed 4 bases and J 4 bases; nucleotides not matched to a gene: 5. The CDR3 sequence: CAWNRGKGTGELFF. Here the CDR3 DNA reads TGTGCCTGGAACAGGGGGAAGGGCACCGGGGAGCTGTTTTTT.

The V gene is TRBV7-2, the J gene TRBJ1-4, with D tentatively TRBD1 (6 bases). Deletions cut 7 bases from V and 5 bases from J, with 20 bases between. Germline V gene lookup returns CDR1 SGHTA and CDR2 FQGNSA. CDR3 length equals 16 residues. CDR3 DNA sequence: TGTGCCAGCACCCGAGGGGGGGACCGGGCGAATGAAAAACTGTTTTTT. As protein: CASTRGGDRANEKLFF.

The rearrangement joins TRBV6-2 or TRBV6-3 to TRBJ2-7, with 9 bases aligning to TRBD2. From germline, CDR1 is MNHEY and CDR2 SVGEGT. CDR3 length: 15 amino acids. The V gene end was trimmed by 0 bases and the J gene end by 3 bases; junction bases not matched to a gene: 3. The CDR3 coding sequence is TGTGCCAGCAGTTACTCGCCAGCGGGAGGCTACGAGCAGTACTTC. As protein: CASSYSPAGGYEQYF.

This clonotype was seen repeatedly, ten times or more. V and J are TRBV20-1 and TRBJ1-3; D is unresolved. Germline V gene lookup returns CDR1 DFQATT and CDR2 SNEGSKA (reference sequence). The germline V and J ends were trimmed by 0 bases and 0 bases, with 9 bases remaining between them. CDR3 length: 15 amino acids. CDR3 sequence: CSARDGRISGNTIYF. CDR3 in DNA: TGCAGTGCTAGAGATGGGCGGATCTCTGGAAACACCATATATTTT.

This clonotype came up many times. The rearrangement uses TRBV4-3 and TRBJ1-2; D possibly corresponds to TRBD1 (5 bases). Germline values: CDR1 LGHNA, CDR2 YSLEER. Trimming took 0 bases from V and 4 from J, leaving 12 bases between them. The CDR3 consists of 15 residues. This chain's CDR3 is CASSQDKGSGYGYTF. The CDR3 DNA is TGCGCCAGCAGCCAAGATAAGGGGTCTGGCTATGGCTACACCTTC.

This chain uses TRBV3-1 with TRBJ2-1; 8 nucleotides line up with TRBD2. Germline CDR1 LGHDT, CDR2 YNNKEL (reference sequence). This CDR3 has 16 amino acids. V was pared by 2 bases and J by 2 bases, with 5 bases of the junction left unmatched. In DNA form, the CDR3 reads TGTGCCAGCAGCCAATCTAGCGGGTGTCCCTACAATGAGCAGTTCTTC. It encodes CASSQSSGCPYNEQFF.

The chain uses TRBV30 and TRBJ2-1, with D possibly matching TRBD2 (6 bases). V lost 5 bases to trimming and J lost 8 bases, with 10 bases between them. CDR1 is GTSNPN and CDR2 is SVGIG in the germline V gene (reference sequence). The CDR3 is made up of 11 amino acids. The DNA of the CDR3 is TGTGCCTGGCGGGACTCTGATGAGCAGTTCTTC. This encodes CAWRDSDEQFF.

This clonotype has just a few counts. This CDR3 reads CASSFPWSDEQFF. CDR3 coding DNA: TGTGCCAGCAGCTTTCCATGGAGCGATGAGCAGTTCTTC. The chain uses TRBV5-6 and TRBJ2-1; D unresolved. The CDR3 consists of 13 residues. V was shortened by 2 bases and J by 8 bases, with 11 bases between the two germline ends. Germline V lookup: CDR1 SGHDT, CDR2 YYEEEE. Full variable domain (outside the CDR3, taken from reference TRBV5-6 and TRBJ2-1): DAGVTQSPTHLIKTRGQQVTLRCSPKSGHDTVSWYQQALGQGPQFIFQYYEEEERQRGNFPDRFSGHQFPNYSSELNVNALLLGDSALYLCASSFPWSDEQFFGPGTRLTVL.